The rows below give T cell receptor beta chains drawn from one sample of a study of blood T cell repertoires in COVID-19. This table comes from immunoSEQ multiplex PCR, and its TCRdb copy is limited to in-frame clones, with some not included. The sample has some 190,000 clones, 82% seen once. Input material: peripheral blood. These receptors all come from a woman aged 55-75 years with COVID-19, enrolled during active disease. The CDR3 runs from the conserved cysteine through the conserved F or W. The order of the fields is V gene, J gene, CDR3 protein.

TRBV5-1,TRBJ1-4,CASSVAGATNEKLFF
TRBV27,TRBJ1-5,CASRDGQYPAKDSNQPQHF
TRBV6-5,TRBJ1-2,CASRTRLRGQGYTF
TRBV5-6,TRBJ2-3,CASSMRTSGTGDTQYF
TRBV28,TRBJ2-7,CASSFSRGGNEQYF
TRBV19,TRBJ2-2,CASEGLNTGELFF
TRBV7-3,TRBJ1-5,CASRRQKPSNQPQHF
TRBV4-1,TRBJ2-1,CASSQESYRLVRNEQFF
TRBV2,TRBJ1-6,CASSENMNSPLHF
TRBV6-5,TRBJ1-1,CASSLGQGWDTEAFF
TRBV6-2/TRBV6-3,TRBJ2-3,CASSYQGLGDTQYF
TRBV19,TRBJ2-1,CASSSGTSGSLEQFF
TRBV3-1/TRBV3-2,TRBJ2-3,CASSPRYGTQYF
TRBV3-1/TRBV3-2,TRBJ1-2,CASSQVGQRNYGYTF
TRBV15,TRBJ2-3,CATSAPSGRLEDTQYF
TRBV14,TRBJ2-1,CASGSYSGLEQFF